This T cell receptor beta chain derives from a study of T cell changes during pregnancy in multiple sclerosis. Only in-frame clones appear in the TCRdb table, and some are missing; sequencing was by immunoSEQ multiplex PCR. The table lists 65,000 to 90,000 clones, 80% to 95% of them singletons, with about 0.3% in the top ten. The CDR3 length is 12 residues. CDR1 is WSHSY, CDR2 SAAADI, per germline. Trimming stripped 4 bases from V and 4 bases from J, with 7 bases between. The chain couples TRBV10-2 to TRBJ1-1, with D perhaps TRBD1 (5 bases). This sequence was found in a female donor with multiple sclerosis, enrolled in a pregnancy study. The material was CD4+ T cells from peripheral blood mononuclear cells, obtained after pregnancy. In nucleotides, the CDR3 is TGCGCCAGCAGTGTGGGGGGCACTGAAGCTTTCTTT. As protein: CASSVGGTEAFF.